Listed below are T cell receptor beta chains from one sample, sequenced in a study of shared clonotypes between healthy human individuals. The protocol was immunoSEQ multiplex PCR, while the TCRdb copy is restricted to in-frame clones and leaves out a portion. The data show 2 million to 2.5 million clones, around 93% seen once. Sequenced input: naive CD4+ T cells from PBMCs. Every receptor here comes from a man aged 18-30 years in good health. Some clones in this sample may be carry-over from other donors' samples. Each CDR3 is given with its conserved first and last residue. The D gene is left open where the match is weak. Clone size appears in some rows only: once, few, many, or a class for an expanded clone.

abundance: NA; j_gene: TRBJ2-3; d_gene: NA; v_gene: TRBV2; CDR3aa: CASSERAASTDTQYF; CDR3nt: TGTGCCAGCAGTGAACGGGCGGCTAGCACAGATACGCAGTATTTT
abundance: NA; j_gene: TRBJ2-7; d_gene: TRBD2; v_gene: TRBV7-9; CDR3aa: CASSLEGEGREQYF; CDR3nt: TGTGCCAGCAGCTTAGAAGGGGAGGGCCGCGAGCAGTACTTC
abundance: once; j_gene: TRBJ2-1; d_gene: NA; v_gene: TRBV20-1; CDR3aa: CSPPGARFF; CDR3nt: TGCAGTCCCCCTGGAGCGCGGTTCTTC
abundance: NA; j_gene: TRBJ1-3; d_gene: TRBD1; v_gene: TRBV5-3; CDR3aa: CARSAGGSGNTIYF; CDR3nt: TGTGCCAGAAGCGCAGGGGGCTCTGGAAACACCATATATTTT
abundance: NA; j_gene: TRBJ2-1; d_gene: NA; v_gene: TRBV6-5; CDR3aa: CASSYSGEQFF; CDR3nt: TGTGCCAGCAGTTACTCGGGAGAGCAGTTCTTC
abundance: NA; j_gene: TRBJ1-4; d_gene: NA; v_gene: TRBV18; CDR3aa: CASSSGSGTEKLFF; CDR3nt: TGTGCCAGCTCGTCCGGCTCGGGGACTGAAAAACTGTTTTTT
abundance: NA; j_gene: TRBJ2-7; d_gene: NA; v_gene: TRBV18; CDR3aa: CASAGFDEQYF; CDR3nt: TGTGCCAGCGCAGGGTTCGACGAGCAGTACTTC
abundance: NA; j_gene: TRBJ1-1; d_gene: NA; v_gene: TRBV18; CDR3aa: CASRPDRNTEAFF; CDR3nt: TGTGCCAGCCGACCGGACCGGAACACTGAAGCTTTCTTT
abundance: NA; j_gene: TRBJ1-1; d_gene: NA; v_gene: TRBV5-1; CDR3aa: CASSLTGPMNTEAFF; CDR3nt: TGCGCCAGCAGCTTAACGGGGCCCATGAACACTGAAGCTTTCTTT
abundance: once; j_gene: TRBJ2-1; d_gene: NA; v_gene: TRBV10-3; CDR3aa: CAIGGTSSEQFF; CDR3nt: TGTGCCATCGGTGGCACTTCCAGTGAGCAGTTCTTC
abundance: NA; j_gene: TRBJ2-1; d_gene: TRBD2; v_gene: TRBV10-3; CDR3aa: CAISEGGRGPNEQFF; CDR3nt: TGTGCCATCAGTGAAGGCGGGAGGGGGCCCAATGAGCAGTTCTTC
abundance: NA; j_gene: TRBJ2-5; d_gene: TRBD2; v_gene: TRBV5-1; CDR3aa: CASSLLSSGRNNQETQYF; CDR3nt: TGCGCCAGCAGCTTGTTGTCTAGCGGGAGGAATAACCAAGAGACCCAGTACTTC
abundance: NA; j_gene: TRBJ1-5; d_gene: TRBD1; v_gene: TRBV19; CDR3aa: CASSPRTGGGQPQHF; CDR3nt: TGTGCCAGTAGTCCTCGGACAGGGGGCGGTCAGCCCCAGCATTTT
abundance: NA; j_gene: TRBJ2-7; d_gene: NA; v_gene: TRBV27; CDR3aa: CASSLVGTYEQYF; CDR3nt: TGTGCCAGCAGTTTAGTCGGCACCTACGAGCAGTACTTC
abundance: NA; j_gene: TRBJ1-2; d_gene: NA; v_gene: TRBV5-1; CDR3aa: CASSLGGIHYGYTF; CDR3nt: TGCGCCAGCAGCTTGGGTGGGATACACTATGGCTACACCTTC
abundance: NA; j_gene: TRBJ2-3; d_gene: TRBD1; v_gene: TRBV4-3; CDR3aa: CASSQDPGTESTDTQYF; CDR3nt: TGCGCCAGCAGCCAAGATCCCGGGACAGAAAGCACAGATACGCAGTATTTT
abundance: NA; j_gene: TRBJ1-2; d_gene: NA; v_gene: TRBV6-1; CDR3aa: CASSPSGTRYGYTF; CDR3nt: TGTGCCAGCAGCCCCTCTGGGACACGTTATGGCTACACCTTC
abundance: once; j_gene: TRBJ2-3; d_gene: TRBD2; v_gene: TRBV7-2; CDR3aa: CASSLGGSGSLTDTQYF; CDR3nt: TGTGCCAGCAGCTTAGGTGGTAGCGGGTCCCTCACAGATACGCAGTATTTT
abundance: NA; j_gene: TRBJ1-5; d_gene: NA; v_gene: TRBV7-8; CDR3aa: CASSLEALSRSFSNQPQHF; CDR3nt: TGTGCCAGCAGCTTAGAGGCGTTATCTCGATCCTTTAGCAATCAGCCCCAGCATTTT
abundance: NA; j_gene: TRBJ1-5; d_gene: NA; v_gene: TRBV6-5; CDR3aa: CASGFSLNQPQHF; CDR3nt: TGTGCCAGCGGTTTTAGTTTGAATCAGCCCCAGCATTTT
abundance: NA; j_gene: TRBJ1-1; d_gene: NA; v_gene: TRBV5-1; CDR3aa: CASSLGATNMNTEAFF; CDR3nt: TGCGCCAGCAGCTTGGGAGCTACTAACATGAACACTGAAGCTTTCTTT
abundance: NA; j_gene: TRBJ2-7; d_gene: NA; v_gene: TRBV7-2; CDR3aa: CASSLAGSGNEQYF; CDR3nt: TGTGCCAGCAGCTTAGCCGGTAGCGGCAACGAGCAGTACTTC
abundance: once; j_gene: TRBJ2-2; d_gene: NA; v_gene: TRBV28; CDR3aa: CASSLPRAGELFF; CDR3nt: TGTGCCAGCAGTCTACCGCGGGCCGGGGAGCTGTTTTTT
abundance: few; j_gene: TRBJ1-2; d_gene: NA; v_gene: TRBV4-2; CDR3aa: CASSQVNGYTF; CDR3nt: TGTGCCAGCAGCCAAGTCAATGGCTACACCTTC
abundance: NA; j_gene: TRBJ2-5; d_gene: NA; v_gene: TRBV28; CDR3aa: CASSLRGETQYF; CDR3nt: TGTGCCAGCAGTTTGAGGGGGGAGACCCAGTACTTC